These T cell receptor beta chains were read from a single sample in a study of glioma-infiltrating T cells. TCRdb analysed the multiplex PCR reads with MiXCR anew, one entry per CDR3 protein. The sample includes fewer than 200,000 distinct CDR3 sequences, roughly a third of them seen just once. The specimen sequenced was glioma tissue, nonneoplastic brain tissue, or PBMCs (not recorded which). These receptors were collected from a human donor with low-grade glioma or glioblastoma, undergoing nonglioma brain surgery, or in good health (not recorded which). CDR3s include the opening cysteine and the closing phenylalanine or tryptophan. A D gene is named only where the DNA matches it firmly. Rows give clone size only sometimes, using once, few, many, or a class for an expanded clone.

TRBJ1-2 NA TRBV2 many TGTGCCAGCAGTGGAGAGGGCTTACGTGGCTATGGCTACACCTTC CASSGEGLRGYGYTF
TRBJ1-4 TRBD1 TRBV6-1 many TGTGCCAGCAGTAAATCCCTTCCACAGGGGGCAAGAGAAAAACTGTTTTTT CASSKSLPQGAREKLFF
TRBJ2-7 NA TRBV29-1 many TGCAGCGTTGAATTCTACGAGCAGTACTTC CSVEFYEQYF
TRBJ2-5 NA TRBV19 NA TGTGCCAGTAGTATAGCAGCCGGGCTGCAAGAGGCCCAGTACTTC CASSIAAGLQEAQYF
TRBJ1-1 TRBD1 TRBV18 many TGTGCCAGCTCACGGCGCCTGGACAGGGAGGCTACCGAAGCTTTCTTT CASSRRLDREATEAFF
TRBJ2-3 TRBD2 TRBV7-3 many TGTGCCAGCAGCTTAAAGAGCGGGAGGACAGATACGCAGTATTTT CASSLKSGRTDTQYF
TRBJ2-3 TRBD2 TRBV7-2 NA TGTGCCAGCAGCCAACAATCAGGACTAGCGGGAGGGAAGACAGATACGCAGTATTTT CASSQQSGLAGGKTDTQYF
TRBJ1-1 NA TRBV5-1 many TGCGCCAGCAGCTTCGGCGGACAGTCAACTGAAGCTTTCTTT CASSFGGQSTEAFF
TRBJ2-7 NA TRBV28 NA TGTTCCCGCAGTTTTAGGGACATGGGGGACCCCGAGCAGTCCTTC CSRSFRDMGDPEQSF
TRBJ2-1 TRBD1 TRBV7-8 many TGTGCCAGCAGCTCCCCGGGACAGGTCCAGGGGAATGAGCAGTTCTTC CASSSPGQVQGNEQFF
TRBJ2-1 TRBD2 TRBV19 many TGTGCCAGTAATACTCCTAGCGGGTCTCTCTCCTACAATGAGCAGTTCTTC CASNTPSGSLSYNEQFF
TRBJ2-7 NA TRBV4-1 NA TGCGCCAGCAGCCCTCGCTATGGTCCCTCTTACGAGCAGTACTTC CASSPRYGPSYEQYF
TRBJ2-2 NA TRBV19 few TGTGCCAGTAGTATGTCGAACACCGGGGAGCTGTTTTTT CASSMSNTGELFF
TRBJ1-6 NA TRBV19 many TGTGCCAGTAGTATACGCGCAGGGAGGACCCTCCACTTT CASSIRAGRTLHF
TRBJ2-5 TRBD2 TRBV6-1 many TGTGCCACCATGTATAGCGGGAGGGCATCTCGGACCCAGTACTTC CATMYSGRASRTQYF
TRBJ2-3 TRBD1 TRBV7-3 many TGTGCCAGCAGCCCTGGGACAGGGGGCGATACGCAGTATTTT CASSPGTGGDTQYF
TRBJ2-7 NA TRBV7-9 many TGTACCAGCAGCTTACCGGGAGCCGCTTACGAGCAGTACTTC CTSSLPGAAYEQYF